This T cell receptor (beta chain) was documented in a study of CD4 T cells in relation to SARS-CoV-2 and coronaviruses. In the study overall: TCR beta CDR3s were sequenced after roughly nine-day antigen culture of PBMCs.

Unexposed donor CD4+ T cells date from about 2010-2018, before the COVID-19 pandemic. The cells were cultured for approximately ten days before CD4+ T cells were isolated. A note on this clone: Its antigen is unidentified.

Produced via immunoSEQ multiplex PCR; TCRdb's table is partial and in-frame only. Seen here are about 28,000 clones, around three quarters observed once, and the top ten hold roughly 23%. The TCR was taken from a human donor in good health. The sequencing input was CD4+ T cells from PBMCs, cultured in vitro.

The CDR3 nucleotides read TGTGCCAGCAGCCAAAGGGGGGCTAGCGGGCTAGGAACAGATACGCAGTATTTT. Residues: CASSQRGASGLGTDTQYF. This chain joins TRBV3-1 (or the pseudogene TRBV3-2) and TRBJ2-3, with 8 nucleotides matching TRBD2. V trimming: 2 bases; J trimming: 3 bases; junction bases outside the gene matches: 13. Germline V gene lookup returns CDR1 LGHDT and CDR2 YNNKEL (reference sequence). The CDR3 has 18 amino acids.